Shown below are 9 T cell receptor beta chains from a single sample sequenced in a study of blood T cells in healthy people across ages. Primers used in a second PCR of about 7 to 12 cycles were a sample-barcoded 5' primer and a J-beta primer mix. TCRdb ran MiXCR on the 5' RACE reads and lists one entry per CDR3 protein. The table records hundreds of thousands of distinct CDR3 sequences, approximately 60% of them present only once. Sequenced material: blood. The source of these receptors is a man in his forties or fifties in good health.

This clonotype was seen repeatedly, ten times or more. The chain couples TRBV7-9 to TRBJ2-7; 8 bases map to TRBD1. CDR3 length: 15 amino acids. V shed 0 bases and J 5 bases; nucleotides not matched to a gene: 6. CDR1 and CDR2 (germline): SEHNR, FQNEAQ (reference sequence). The CDR3 spells CASSLAFQGAHEQYF. In DNA form, the CDR3 reads TGTGCCAGCAGCTTAGCGTTTCAGGGGGCCCACGAGCAGTACTTC.

The chain combines TRBV7-2 with TRBJ1-2; TRBD1 aligns across 7 bases. The CDR3 is 18 residues long. After removal of 1 base from V and 3 bases from J, the junction contained 14 bases not matched to a gene. The germline CDR1 and CDR2 sequences are SGHTA and FQGNSA. CDR3 sequence: CASSLDVYRTGADYGYTF. Written as DNA, the CDR3 is TGTGCCAGCAGCTTAGATGTGTATAGGACAGGAGCTGACTATGGCTACACCTTC.

The V gene is TRBV13, the J gene TRBJ2-1; TRBD1 matches 9 bases. Germline values: CDR1 PRHDT, CDR2 FYEKMQ (reference sequence). The CDR3 covers 18 residues. V lost 4 bases to trimming and J lost 6 bases; unmatched junction nucleotides: 16. The CDR3 protein is CASSSRRQGERRGNEQFF. In DNA form, the CDR3 reads TGTGCCAGCAGCTCTCGTCGACAGGGGGAAAGAAGGGGCAATGAGCAGTTCTTC.

The chain has TRBV6-2 or TRBV6-3 and TRBJ2-3; 8 bases match TRBD1. V shed 10 bases, J shed 1 base, and the junction held 13 bases outside the gene matches. Germline-derived CDR1 and CDR2 are MNHEY and SVGEGT. The CDR3 has 16 residues. The DNA of the CDR3 is TGTGCCACCCTGTTAGAGACAGGGGAGGGCACAGATACGCAGTATTTT. Its translation: CATLLETGEGTDTQYF.

V and J are TRBV7-6 and TRBJ2-4, with D possibly TRBD1 on 6 matching bases. V was clipped by 1 base and J by 0 bases, with 25 bases between them. CDR3 length: 21 amino acids. The germline CDR1 and CDR2 sequences are SGHVS and FNYEAQ. The CDR3 region has the DNA TGTGCCAGCAGCTTAGGCCTTACAGGGTTTAAGGGAAGCTCAGCCAAAAACATTCAGTACTTC. Residues: CASSLGLTGFKGSSAKNIQYF.

This clonotype has more than one count but fewer than ten. J is TRBJ1-2 and V is TRBV3-1; D not resolved. This CDR3 has 13 amino acids. The germline CDR1 and CDR2 sequences are LGHDT and YNNKEL (reference sequence). V was trimmed by 2 bases and J by 7 bases, leaving 11 bases between them. As DNA, the CDR3 is TGTGCCAGCAGCCAACTGGGGTCTGTTGGCTACACCTTC. This sequence encodes CASSQLGSVGYTF.

The chain combines TRBV14 with TRBJ2-7, with D perhaps matching TRBD1 (5 bases). The CDR3 runs to 12 residues. Trimming cost V 0 bases and J 9 bases, with 9 bases left between them. CDR1 SGHDN and CDR2 FVKESK come from the germline V gene. The CDR3 sequence: CASSQDRVRQYF. CDR3 nucleotides: TGTGCCAGCAGCCAAGACAGGGTGCGGCAGTACTTC.

The J gene is TRBJ2-7, the V gene TRBV3-1, with D unresolved. This CDR3 is 17 amino acids long. The germline V gene encodes CDR1 LGHDT and CDR2 YNNKEL (reference sequence). Deletions cut 1 base from V and 4 bases from J, with 20 bases between. The CDR3 DNA reads TGTGCCAGCAGCCAAGGTCGTCGAACTTCGGTCGTGTACGAGCAGTACTTC. This sequence encodes CASSQGRRTSVVYEQYF.

This clonotype was recorded a few times. This chain joins TRBV29-1 and TRBJ2-7; 8 bases are shared with TRBD2. This CDR3 spans 14 amino acids. After removal of 7 bases from V and 0 bases from J, the junction contained 8 bases not matched to a gene. In germline, CDR1 is SQVTM, CDR2 ANQGSEA. As DNA, the CDR3 is TGCAGCGCCAAGAGGACTAGCTACTCCTACGAGCAGTACTTC. The encoded protein is CSAKRTSYSYEQYF.